These 27 T cell receptor beta chains share one sample of origin, sequenced in a study of blood T cell repertoires in COVID-19. Method: immunoSEQ multiplex PCR; TCRdb's copy keeps in-frame clones and lacks some. The table includes some 240,000 clones, 82% detected once. The sequenced sample consisted of peripheral blood. These receptors originate from a woman in her 70s with COVID-19, enrolled during active disease.

The rearrangement uses TRBV19 and TRBJ2-7; TRBD1 aligns across 7 bases. Germline CDR1 reads LNHDA; CDR2 reads SQIVND (reference sequence). The CDR3 consists of 15 residues. The junction had 9 bases not matched to a gene; V was cut back by 4 bases and J by 3 bases. The CDR3 nucleotides are TGTGCCAGTAGTACTCAGGGGGAAGGGATCTACGAGCAGTACTTC. It yields the protein CASSTQGEGIYEQYF.

The chain joins TRBV7-9 to TRBJ1-3; D remains ambiguous. V dropped 8 bases and J dropped 3 bases, with 14 bases sitting between them. Germline CDR1 is SEHNR and CDR2 is FQNEAQ (reference sequence). The CDR3 sequence is 14 residues long. CDR3 sequence: CASQLAGYGNTIYF. The CDR3, as DNA: TGTGCCAGCCAGCTAGCGGGGTATGGAAACACCATATATTTT.

The chain recombines TRBV10-3 with TRBJ1-1, with 9 bases aligning to TRBD1. Germline V gene data show CDR1 as ENHRY and CDR2 as SYGVKD. Losses at the gene ends were 7 bases for V and 3 bases for J; bases not matched to a gene: 12. The CDR3 consists of 16 residues. The chain's CDR3 is CAIKDSGTGKYTEAFF. Here the CDR3 DNA reads TGTGCCATCAAGGACTCCGGGACAGGGAAGTACACTGAAGCTTTCTTT.

V and J are TRBV7-9 and TRBJ1-2; a weak D match, TRBD1 (6 bases). Trimming stripped 6 bases from V and 0 bases from J, with 11 bases between. Germline assignment: CDR1 SEHNR and CDR2 FQNEAQ (reference sequence). The CDR3 is made up of 14 amino acids. The CDR3 DNA sequence: TGTGCCAGCAGGCACCGACAGGCTAACTATGGCTACACCTTC. It is translated as CASRHRQANYGYTF.

Written as DNA, the CDR3 is TGTGCCAGCAGCCCGCCTACAGGGCAAGAGACCCAGTACTTC. It encodes CASSPPTGQETQYF. This sequence joins TRBV6-5 and TRBJ2-5; D might be TRBD1 (6 bases). The CDR3 covers 14 residues. The ends were cut back, 6 bases at V and 2 bases at J, with 13 bases in the middle. Germline CDR1 and CDR2: MNHEY and SVGAGI.

The gene calls are TRBV7-2 and TRBJ2-3; perhaps TRBD1 as D (5 bases). The CDR3 sequence is 12 residues long. Trimming removed 2 bases at V and 5 bases at J, with 5 bases between. Germline V CDR1 and CDR2: SGHTA, FQGNSA. The CDR3 DNA reads as TGTGCCAGCAGCTTACAGGGAGATACGCAGTATTTT. It is translated as CASSLQGDTQYF.

The gene calls are TRBV9 and TRBJ2-2; D not resolved. The CDR3 spans 14 residues. Germline V gives CDR1 SGDLS, CDR2 YYNGEE. V shed 7 bases and J shed 2 bases, with 12 bases lying between them. The CDR3 sequence is CASSRGSNTGELFF. The CDR3 DNA reads as TGTGCCAGCTCTCGCGGCAGTAACACCGGGGAGCTGTTTTTT.

This sequence joins TRBV24-1 and TRBJ2-2, with 7 nucleotides matching TRBD1. CDR3 length: 16 amino acids. Looked up from germline, CDR1 is KGHDR and CDR2 is SFDVKD. V lost 6 bases to trimming and J lost 2 bases; unmatched junction nucleotides: 8. CDR3 bases: TGTGCCACCAGTTATACACGACAGGGAAACACCGGGGAGCTGTTTTTT. The encoded protein is CATSYTRQGNTGELFF.

The CDR3 bases are TGTGCCAGCAGCCAGAAGGGGACTCTTAATGAGCAGTTCTTC. Translating gives CASSQKGTLNEQFF. V and J are TRBV3-1 (or the pseudogene TRBV3-2) and TRBJ2-1; a possible D gene is TRBD2 (6 bases). The V end was cut by 3 bases, the J end by 7 bases, with 13 bases between. Germline V CDR1 and CDR2: LGHDT, YNNKEL (reference sequence). This CDR3 has 14 amino acids.

V usage is TRBV6-6 and J usage is TRBJ2-7; D is unresolved. The CDR3 runs to 12 residues. V lost 7 bases, J lost 0 bases, and 7 bases lay in between. The germline V gene encodes CDR1 MNHNY and CDR2 SVGAGI (reference sequence). Here the CDR3 DNA reads TGTGCCAGCACCGGGTCCTCCTACGAGCAGTACTTC. Amino acid sequence: CASTGSSYEQYF.

V is TRBV10-3 and J is TRBJ1-6, with 9 bases that match TRBD1. The germline V gene has CDR1 ENHRY and CDR2 SYGVKD. After removal of 3 bases from V and 8 bases from J, the junction contained 8 bases not matched to a gene. This CDR3 contains 16 residues. The CDR3, as DNA: TGTGCCATCAGTGACTGGGGACAGGGTAGTGATTCACCCCTCCACTTT. Protein product: CAISDWGQGSDSPLHF.

CDR3: CASSLDGQGINEQYF. CDR3 nucleotides: TGCGCCAGCAGCTTAGATGGACAGGGGATCAACGAGCAGTACTTC. This chain uses TRBV5-1 with TRBJ2-7, with 9 positions matching TRBD1. The germline gives CDR1 SGHRS, CDR2 YFSETQ. V shed 2 bases, J shed 5 bases, and the junction held 8 bases outside the gene matches. The length of the CDR3 is 15 residues.

Note on this clone: The sample holds other DNA sequences that translate to the same CDR3. V gene TRBV18 combines with J gene TRBJ1-1, with TRBD1 matching 7 bases. J lost 3 bases, V lost 1 base, and 2 bases had no gene match. Germline V gene data show CDR1 as KGHSH and CDR2 as LQKENI. The CDR3 covers 14 residues. The CDR3 sequence: CASSPRQGDTEAFF. CDR3 DNA sequence: TGTGCCAGCTCACCACGGCAGGGGGACACTGAAGCTTTCTTT.

The V gene is TRBV6-2 or TRBV6-3, the J gene TRBJ2-2; TRBD2 matches 11 bases. Trimming cost V 4 bases and J 1 base; bases outside gene matches: 2. Germline V gives CDR1 MNHEY, CDR2 SVGEGT. The CDR3 totals 16 residues. CDR3 region: CASSSGLAGNTGELFF. In nucleotides, the CDR3 is TGTGCCAGCAGTTCCGGACTAGCGGGGAACACCGGGGAGCTGTTTTTT.

The V gene is TRBV5-1, the J gene TRBJ2-7, with 10 bases that match TRBD2. V was pared by 1 base and J by 1 base, with 2 bases of the junction left unmatched. Germline V gives CDR1 SGHRS, CDR2 YFSETQ. The CDR3 consists of 15 residues. CDR3 bases: TGCGCCAGCAGCTTGTCACTAGCGGGATCCTACGAGCAGTACTTC. It is translated as CASSLSLAGSYEQYF.

This clone showed up many times. The chain is built from TRBV7-9 and TRBJ2-7; TRBD1 matches 7 bases. CDR1 and CDR2 (germline): SEHNR, FQNEAQ (reference sequence). The CDR3 extends over 14 amino acids. V shed 6 bases, J shed 0 bases, and the junction held 5 bases outside the gene matches. CDR3 in amino acids: CASRSTGASYEQYF. CDR3 DNA sequence: TGTGCCAGCAGGTCTACAGGGGCCTCCTACGAGCAGTACTTC.

This clone was detected only a few times. The chain couples TRBV28 to TRBJ1-2; 9 bases fit TRBD1. The V gene end was trimmed by 6 bases and the J gene end by 7 bases; junction bases not matched to a gene: 6. Germline loops: CDR1 MDHEN, CDR2 SYDVKM. This CDR3 has 13 amino acids. CDR3 sequence (DNA): TGTGCCAGCAGCCTACAGGGGGCGAGTGGCTACACCTTC. Residues: CASSLQGASGYTF.

This clone was observed a handful of times. V is TRBV30 and J is TRBJ1-4; a possible D gene is TRBD1 (6 bases). The CDR3 runs to 14 residues. In germline, CDR1 is GTSNPN, CDR2 SVGIG (reference sequence). The V end was cut by 0 bases, the J end by 8 bases, with 13 bases between. CDR3 amino acids: CAWSVGQGFEKLFF. The CDR3 DNA reads as TGTGCCTGGAGTGTCGGGCAGGGGTTCGAAAAACTGTTTTTT. The variable domain in full, with the rest retrieved from reference TRBV30 and TRBJ1-4, is SQTIHQWPATLVQPVGSPLSLECTVEGTSNPNLYWYRQAAGRGLQLLFYSVGIGQISSEVPQNLSASRPQDRQFILSSKKLLLSDSGFYLCAWSVGQGFEKLFFGSGTQLSVL.

CDR3 amino acids: CASSSLGTVSYEQYF. The DNA for the CDR3 is TGCGCCAGCAGCTCCCTCGGGACTGTCTCCTACGAGCAGTACTTC. The chain joins TRBV5-1 to TRBJ2-7; possible D gene TRBD2, 6 bases. Germline CDR1 reads SGHRS; CDR2 reads YFSETQ. Trimming took 3 bases from V and 0 from J, leaving 13 bases between them. The CDR3 has 15 residues. Filled out from reference TRBV5-1 and TRBJ2-7, the complete variable domain reads KAGVTQTPRYLIKTRGQQVTLSCSPISGHRSVSWYQQTPGQGLQFLFEYFSETQRNKGNFPGRFSGRQFSNSRSEMNVSTLELGDSALYLCASSSLGTVSYEQYFGPGTRLTVT.

The chain couples TRBV19 to TRBJ1-1; D remains unclear. Trimming cost V 5 bases and J 3 bases, with 7 bases left between them. This CDR3 is built from 12 residues. Germline CDR1 LNHDA, CDR2 SQIVND (reference sequence). This CDR3 reads CASSVRDTEAFF. CDR3 coding DNA: TGTGCCAGTAGTGTACGGGACACTGAAGCTTTCTTT.

The chain carries TRBV30 and TRBJ1-2; weak D call: TRBD1 (6 bases). This CDR3 is 12 amino acids long. CDR1 GTSNPN and CDR2 SVGIG come from the germline V gene (reference sequence). Trimming took 3 bases from V and 4 from J, leaving 9 bases between them. This chain's CDR3 is CAWRPDSYGYTF. DNA of the CDR3: TGTGCCTGGAGGCCGGACAGCTATGGCTACACCTTC.

The gene calls are TRBV5-1 and TRBJ2-1, with 10 bases fitting TRBD2. The V segment lost 2 bases and the J segment 0 bases; nucleotides outside the gene matches: 8. There are 18 residues in the CDR3. CDR1 is SGHRS and CDR2 is YFSETQ in the germline V gene. CDR3 protein: CASSLRVAGGSSYNEQFF. Written as DNA, the CDR3 is TGCGCCAGCAGCTTACGTGTAGCGGGAGGATCCTCCTACAATGAGCAGTTCTTC.

The genes are TRBV2 and TRBJ1-1, with D possibly TRBD1 on 5 matching bases. V was shortened by 8 bases and J by 8 bases, with 15 bases between the two germline ends. CDR1 and CDR2 (germline): SNHLY, FYNNEI. The CDR3 extends over 12 amino acids. The CDR3 protein is CASGLQVGEAFF. CDR3 DNA sequence: TGTGCCAGCGGACTACAGGTGGGGGAAGCTTTCTTT.

The V gene is TRBV7-9, the J gene TRBJ2-1; D might be TRBD2 (6 bases). Deletions cut 1 base from V and 7 bases from J, with 8 bases between. The germline CDR1 and CDR2 sequences are SEHNR and FQNEAQ (reference sequence). This CDR3 region has 13 residues. The CDR3 nucleotides read TGTGCCAGCAGCTTAGGGACTACTAATGAGCAGTTCTTC. It codes for CASSLGTTNEQFF.

The chain links TRBV30 to TRBJ1-3; D is possibly TRBD1 (5 bases). The CDR3 sequence is 14 residues long. V gave up 1 base and J gave up 8 bases, with 15 bases separating them. Looked up from germline, CDR1 is GTSNPN and CDR2 is SVGIG (reference sequence). The CDR3 sequence is CAWSGRGGPDTIYF. CDR3 DNA sequence: TGTGCCTGGAGTGGGAGGGGAGGGCCAGACACCATATATTTT.

The CDR3 region is CASSFGQGRNQPQHF. The DNA for the CDR3 is TGTGCCAGCAGCTTTGGACAGGGTCGGAATCAGCCCCAGCATTTT. The gene calls are TRBV7-2 and TRBJ1-5, with TRBD1 identical over 8 bases. Germline loops: CDR1 SGHTA, CDR2 FQGNSA. The CDR3 contains 15 residues. J gave up 4 bases and V 3 bases, and 5 bases lay outside the gene matches.

The V gene is TRBV5-1, the J gene TRBJ2-1, with TRBD2 matching over 7 bases. J lost 3 bases, V lost 0 bases, and 3 bases had no gene match. Germline CDR1 SGHRS, CDR2 YFSETQ. This CDR3 has 15 residues. The CDR3 DNA sequence: TGCGCCAGCAGCTTGGGTGGACTAGACTACAATGAGCAGTTCTTC. It yields the protein CASSLGGLDYNEQFF.